This TCR beta chain appears in the sequencing data of a study of human T cells and chemical hapten exposure. The V and J ends lost 0 bases and 3 bases respectively, with 11 bases between them. Germline CDR1 is LGHDT and CDR2 is YNNKEL (reference sequence). The CDR3 is 15 amino acids. Each CDR3 protein is one row after TCRdb ran MiXCR on the RACE reads. Altogether some 100,000 distinct CDR3 sequences are present, roughly a tenth being singletons, with the ten largest covering 3% to 4%. Time point of the sample: patch test 2, 6 weeks after DPC sensitization. Treatment meaning: therapeutic diphenylcyclopropenone sensitization with weekly scalp DPC.

The source is a woman aged 40 to 50 with alopecia areata. Some clones in this sample may be carry-over from other donors' samples. The material sequenced was whole blood, taken in connection with sensitization to the hapten diphenylcyclopropenone (DPC). The chain is built from TRBV3-1 and TRBJ2-5; possibly TRBD1 for D (5 bases). Written as DNA, the CDR3 is TGTGCCAGCAGCCAAGACTGGCAGGGCGAAGAGACCCAGTACTTC. It codes for CASSQDWQGEETQYF.